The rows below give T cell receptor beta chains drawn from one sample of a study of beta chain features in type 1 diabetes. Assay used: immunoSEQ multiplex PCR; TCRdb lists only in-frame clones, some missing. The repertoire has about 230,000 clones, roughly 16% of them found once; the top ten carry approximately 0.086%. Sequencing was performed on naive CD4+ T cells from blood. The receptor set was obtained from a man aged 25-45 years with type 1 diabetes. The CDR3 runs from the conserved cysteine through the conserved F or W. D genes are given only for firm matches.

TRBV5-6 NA CASSLDRDPITDTQYF
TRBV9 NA CASSVEISSYEQYF
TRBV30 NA CAWTYGGGETQYF
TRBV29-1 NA CSVVAAYEQYF
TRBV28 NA CASSRGQVNQPQHF
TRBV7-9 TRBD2 CASSSATSDREQYF
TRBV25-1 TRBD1 CASSDQGQGDEAFF
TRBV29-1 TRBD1 CSVGDRGGYGYTF
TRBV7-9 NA CASSLDRIYEQYF
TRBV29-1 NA CSVGRDFTEAFF
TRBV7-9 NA CASSLAQIAGELFF
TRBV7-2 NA CASSLVYDPGYTF
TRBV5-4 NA CASSLPGSGANVLTF
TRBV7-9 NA CASSSGTSSYNEQFF
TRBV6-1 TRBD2 CASIPGGQETQYF
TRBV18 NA CASSRAGITDTQYF
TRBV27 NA CASSSEGGQPQHF
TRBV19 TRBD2 CASSIIGTSPEQFF
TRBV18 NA CASSPGRQETQYF
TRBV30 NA CAWSVTGGQPQHF
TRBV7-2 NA CASSPRTHEKLFF
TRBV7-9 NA CARGGTTDTQYF
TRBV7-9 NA CASSFGQTDEKLFF
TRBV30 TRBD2 CAWRLAGGPGTQYF
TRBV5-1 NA CASSLWSGHQETQYF
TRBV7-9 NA CASSSPRGTTDTQYF
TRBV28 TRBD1 CASSSGQSETQYF
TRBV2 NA CASNRRQETQYF
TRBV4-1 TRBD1 CASSQATGTDTQYF
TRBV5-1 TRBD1 CASSEGGWSTDTQYF
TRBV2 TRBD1 CASMAGGSYGYTF
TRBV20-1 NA CSSRGGNEQFF
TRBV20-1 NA CSASGFTQYF
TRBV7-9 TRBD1 CASSSRQGITEAFF
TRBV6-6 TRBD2 CASSYQAGGTDTQYF
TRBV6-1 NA CASSLTSLKETQYF